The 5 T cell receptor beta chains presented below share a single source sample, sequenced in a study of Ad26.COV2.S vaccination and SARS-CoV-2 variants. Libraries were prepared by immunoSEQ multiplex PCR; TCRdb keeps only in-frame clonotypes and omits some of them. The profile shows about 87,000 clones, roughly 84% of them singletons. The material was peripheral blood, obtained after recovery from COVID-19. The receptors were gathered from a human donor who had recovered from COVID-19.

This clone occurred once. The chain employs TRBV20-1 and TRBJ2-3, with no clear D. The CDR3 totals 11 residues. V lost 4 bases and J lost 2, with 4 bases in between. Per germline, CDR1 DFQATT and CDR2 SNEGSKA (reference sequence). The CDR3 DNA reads TGCAGTGCTACAGACACAGATACGCAGTATTTT. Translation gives CSATDTDTQYF.

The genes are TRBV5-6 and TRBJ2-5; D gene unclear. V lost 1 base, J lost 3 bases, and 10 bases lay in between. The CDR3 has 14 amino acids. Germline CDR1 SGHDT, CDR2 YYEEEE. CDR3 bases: TGTGCCAGCAGCTTGTTCTTTAGGGAAGAGACCCAGTACTTC. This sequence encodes CASSLFFREETQYF.

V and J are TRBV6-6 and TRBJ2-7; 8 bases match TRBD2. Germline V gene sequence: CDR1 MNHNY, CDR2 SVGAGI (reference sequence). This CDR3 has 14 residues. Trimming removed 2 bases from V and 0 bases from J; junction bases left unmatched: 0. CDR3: CASSYAGGSYEQYF. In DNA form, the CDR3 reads TGTGCCAGCAGTTACGCGGGGGGCTCCTACGAGCAGTACTTC.

The CDR3 bases are TGTGCCAGCAGTTCCCCCCGGGACAGCGCCGACTCTGGAAACACCATATATTTT. This codes for CASSSPRDSADSGNTIYF. The gene calls are TRBV28 and TRBJ1-3, with 7 positions matching TRBD1. Per the germline V gene, CDR1 is MDHEN and CDR2 is SYDVKM. J was trimmed by 0 bases and V by 4 bases; bases with no gene match: 12. The CDR3 is 18 residues long.

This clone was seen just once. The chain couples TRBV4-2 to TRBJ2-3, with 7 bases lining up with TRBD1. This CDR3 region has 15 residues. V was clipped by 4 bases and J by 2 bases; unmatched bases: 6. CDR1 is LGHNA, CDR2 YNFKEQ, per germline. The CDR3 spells CASSPEGQNTDTQYF. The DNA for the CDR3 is TGTGCCAGCAGCCCAGAGGGACAGAACACAGATACGCAGTATTTT.